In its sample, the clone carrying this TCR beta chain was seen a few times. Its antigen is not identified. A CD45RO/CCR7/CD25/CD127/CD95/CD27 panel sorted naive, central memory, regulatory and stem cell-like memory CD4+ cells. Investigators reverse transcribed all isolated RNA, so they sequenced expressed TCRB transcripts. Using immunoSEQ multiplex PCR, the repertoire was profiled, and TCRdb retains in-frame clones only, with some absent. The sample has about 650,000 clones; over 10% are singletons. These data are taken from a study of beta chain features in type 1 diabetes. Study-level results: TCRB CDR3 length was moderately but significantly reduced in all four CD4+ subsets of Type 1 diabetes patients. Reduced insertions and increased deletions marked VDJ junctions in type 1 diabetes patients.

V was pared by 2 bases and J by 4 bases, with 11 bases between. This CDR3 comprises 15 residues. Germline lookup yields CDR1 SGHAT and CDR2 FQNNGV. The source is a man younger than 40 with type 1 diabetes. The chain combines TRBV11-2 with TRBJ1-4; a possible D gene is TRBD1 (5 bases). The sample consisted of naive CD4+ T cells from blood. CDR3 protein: CASSLQGLGNEKLFF. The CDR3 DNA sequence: TGTGCCAGCAGCTTACAGGGATTGGGTAATGAAAAACTGTTTTTT. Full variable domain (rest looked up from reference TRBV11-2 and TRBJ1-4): EAGVAQSPRYKIIEKRQSVAFWCNPISGHATLYWYQQILGQGPKLLIQFQNNGVVDDSQLPKDRFSAERLKGVDSTLKIQPAKLEDSAVYLCASSLQGLGNEKLFFGSGTQLSVL.